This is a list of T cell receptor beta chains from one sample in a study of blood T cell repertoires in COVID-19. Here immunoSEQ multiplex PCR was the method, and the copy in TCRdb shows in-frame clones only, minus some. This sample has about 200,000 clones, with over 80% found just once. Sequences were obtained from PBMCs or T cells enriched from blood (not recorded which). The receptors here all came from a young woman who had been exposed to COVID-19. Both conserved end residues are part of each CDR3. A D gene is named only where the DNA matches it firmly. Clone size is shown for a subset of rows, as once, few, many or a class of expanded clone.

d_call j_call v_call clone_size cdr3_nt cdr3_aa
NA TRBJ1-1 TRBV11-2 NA TGTGCCAGCAGCCTGGGAGGGAACACTGAAGCTTTCTTT CASSLGGNTEAFF
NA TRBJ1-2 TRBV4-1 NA TGCGCCAGCAGCCAAGGAGCGGGGGCCAATGGCTACACCTTC CASSQGAGANGYTF
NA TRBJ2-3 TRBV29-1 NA TGCAGCGTTCTGTGGGGGGGCACAGATACGCAGTATTTT CSVLWGGTDTQYF
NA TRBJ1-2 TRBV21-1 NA TGTGCAAGCGGAAGGGGTGCTCCAGGCCCTGCAATTTATGGCTACACCTTC CASGRGAPGPAIYGYTF
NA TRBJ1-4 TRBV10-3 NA TGTGCCATCGGGGAAAATCGGGGGACGGGTGAAAAACTGTTTTTT CAIGENRGTGEKLFF
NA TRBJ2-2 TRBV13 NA TGTGCCAGCAGTCTCGGGTTTAGGACCGGGGAGCTGTTTTTT CASSLGFRTGELFF
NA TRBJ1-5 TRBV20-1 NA TGCAGTGCTAGTCAGGACACCTACTATAGCAATCAGCCCCAGCATTTT CSASQDTYYSNQPQHF
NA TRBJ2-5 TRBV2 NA TGTGCCGGCGATCTGGGGGGAGAGACCCAGTACTTC CAGDLGGETQYF
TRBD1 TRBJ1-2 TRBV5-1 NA TGCGCCAGCAGCCCGGCGGGACAGGGGAACCGTGGCTACACCTTC CASSPAGQGNRGYTF
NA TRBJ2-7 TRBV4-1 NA TGCGCCAGCAGCACAGACTCCGCGGGCGAGCAGTACTTC CASSTDSAGEQYF
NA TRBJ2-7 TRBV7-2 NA TGTGCCAGCAGCTTAATCGCAGGTGATAGCTACGAGCAGTACTTC CASSLIAGDSYEQYF
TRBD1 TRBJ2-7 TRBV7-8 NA TGTGCCAGCAGCACCCAGGGGGCGACCTACGAGCAGTACTTC CASSTQGATYEQYF
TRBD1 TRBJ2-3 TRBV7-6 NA TGTGCCAGCAGCTTCGACAGGGGATACACAGATACGCAGTATTTT CASSFDRGYTDTQYF
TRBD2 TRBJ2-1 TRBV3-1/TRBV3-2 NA TGTGCCAGCAGCCTCGCGGGACTAGCGTACGAGCAGTTCTTC CASSLAGLAYEQFF
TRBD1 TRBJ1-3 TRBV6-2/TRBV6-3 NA TGTGCCAGCAGTTACGGCGGGACAGGGAGAAACACCATATATTTT CASSYGGTGRNTIYF
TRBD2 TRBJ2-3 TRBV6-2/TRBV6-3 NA TGTGCCAGCAGTTTCCCCCTCTTAGCGGGGTCAACGGATACGCAGTATTTT CASSFPLLAGSTDTQYF
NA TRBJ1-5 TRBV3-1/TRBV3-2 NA TGTGCCAGCAGCCAAGGACGGGGGCAGCCCCAGCATTTT CASSQGRGQPQHF
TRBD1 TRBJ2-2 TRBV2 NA TGTGCCAGCAGGGCGGGACAGGGGAAGACCGGGGAGCTGTTTTTT CASRAGQGKTGELFF
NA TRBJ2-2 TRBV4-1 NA TGCGCCAGCAGCCAACTCGACAGAGACACCGGGGAGCTGTTTTTT CASSQLDRDTGELFF
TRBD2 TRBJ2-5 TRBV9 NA TGTGCCAGCAGCGTAGGACTAGCGGGGAGTCCTGAACAAGAGACCCAGTACTTC CASSVGLAGSPEQETQYF
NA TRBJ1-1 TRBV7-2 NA TGTGCCAGCAGTTTAACAGAGGGCACTGAAGCTTTCTTT CASSLTEGTEAFF
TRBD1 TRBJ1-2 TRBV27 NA TGTGCCAGTAAACCGGGACAGGGACTTGTAGTGTATGGCTACACCTTC CASKPGQGLVVYGYTF
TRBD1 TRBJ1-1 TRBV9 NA TGTGCCAGCAGCGTCGGGACAGCTGAGAACACTGAAGCTTTCTTT CASSVGTAENTEAFF
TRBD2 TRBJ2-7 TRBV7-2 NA TGTGCCAGCGAAGGGTTCGCGAGCGGGGGAGGGTACGAGCAGTACTTC CASEGFASGGGYEQYF
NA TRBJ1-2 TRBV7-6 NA TGTGCCAGCAGCGCCTCCGACGCGGGCTACGGCTACACCTTC CASSASDAGYGYTF
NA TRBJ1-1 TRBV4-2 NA TGTGCCAGCAGCCAAGGCATGGGGGCGGGTGATCAGGGTTTCTTT CASSQGMGAGDQGFF
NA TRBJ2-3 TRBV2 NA TGTGCCAGCATGATCGGAGCAGATACGCAGTATTTT CASMIGADTQYF
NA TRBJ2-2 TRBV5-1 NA TGCGCCAGCACACAAGAGAACACCGGGGAGCTGTTTTTT CASTQENTGELFF
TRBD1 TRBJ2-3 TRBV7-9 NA TGTGCCAGCAGCTTGGACAGGGTGAGCACAGGTACGCAGTATTTT CASSLDRVSTGTQYF
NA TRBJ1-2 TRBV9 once TGTGCCAGCAGCGTCGCAGAAAACTATGGCTACACCTTC CASSVAENYGYTF
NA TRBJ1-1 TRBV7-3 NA TGTGCCAGCAGCTTAAGCGGCTTGGCGGAGAATGAAGCTTTCTTT CASSLSGLAENEAFF
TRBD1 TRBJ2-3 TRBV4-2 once TGTGCCAGCAGACAAGGGACAGGGAGCACAGATACGCAGTATTTT CASRQGTGSTDTQYF
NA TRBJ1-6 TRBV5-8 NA TGTGCCAGCAGCTTGGATCCGACATTCAGTTCACCCCTCCACTTT CASSLDPTFSSPLHF
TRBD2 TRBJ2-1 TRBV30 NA TGTGCCTGGAGTGTACTGGGGACTAGCGACAATGAGCAGTTCTTC CAWSVLGTSDNEQFF
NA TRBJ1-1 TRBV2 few TGTGCCAGCAGTGAAGCGGAGGCAGACATGAACACTGAAGCTTTCTTT CASSEAEADMNTEAFF
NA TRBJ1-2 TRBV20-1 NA TGCAGTGCTAGTCACCCCTCAAAGCATGGCTACACCTTC CSASHPSKHGYTF